Following are 29 T cell receptor beta chains from one sample sequenced in a study of monozygotic twins with inflammatory bowel disease (dated by TCRdb to about 2019). The library was made by 5' RACE. TCRdb records Illumina HiSeq 2500 as the sequencer. After reprocessing by TCRdb, each CDR3 protein sequence is one entry, and no DNA is given. This specimen's table enumerates approximately 330,000 distinct CDR3 sequences. Of the sample, approximately 2% falls within the top ten clones. Sequences were obtained from blood. The receptors shown here come from a human donor with ulcerative colitis or Crohn's disease, or a healthy co-twin of an affected twin (not recorded which).

The rearrangement uses TRBV5-1 and TRBJ1-2; no DNA is available, so the TRBD1 call from TCRdb remains unchecked. Germline-derived CDR1 and CDR2 are SGHRS and YFSETQ. The CDR3 has 13 amino acids. The CDR3 protein is CASSRTPPWGYTF.

The gene calls are TRBV27 and TRBJ2-3; the D call from TCRdb, TRBD2, cannot be confirmed without DNA. Germline CDR1 reads MNHEY; CDR2 reads SMNVEV (reference sequence). This CDR3 spans 15 amino acids. The CDR3 sequence is CASRLAGGRSDTQYF.

The chain recombines TRBV28 with TRBJ2-3; checking the TCRdb D call of TRBD1 is not possible without DNA. The CDR3 is made up of 17 amino acids. Germline V CDR1 and CDR2: MDHEN, SYDVKM. The CDR3 loop reads CASSLAARGPGTDTQYF.

This chain links TRBV14 with TRBJ2-7; the TRBD2 assignment by TCRdb is unverifiable without DNA. The CDR3 sequence is 16 residues long. Germline V gene lookup returns CDR1 SGHDN and CDR2 FVKESK. The CDR3 protein is CASSQDFGEGAYEQYF. Supplemented by reference TRBV14 and TRBJ2-7, the full variable domain reads EAGVTQFPSHSVIEKGQTVTLRCDPISGHDNLYWYRRVMGKEIKFLLHFVKESKQDESGMPNNRFLAERTGGTYSTLKVQPAELEDSGVYFCASSQDFGEGAYEQYFGPGTRLTVT.

The chain employs TRBV24-1 and TRBJ2-3; TCRdb indicates TRBD2, and absent DNA this call remains unverified. Germline assignment: CDR1 KGHDR and CDR2 SFDVKD. The CDR3 has 20 residues. CDR3 amino acids: CATSDWTSGRGEGNTDTQYF.

The chain recombines TRBV12-3 or TRBV12-4 with TRBJ2-7. The CDR3 totals 12 residues. CDR3 protein: CASSFVAYEQYF.

This chain joins TRBV11-2 and TRBJ2-1; TCRdb picks TRBD2, but there is no DNA to check that call. The CDR3 runs to 17 residues. The germline gives CDR1 SGHAT, CDR2 FQNNGV. The CDR3 protein is CASSLVGTGSSYNEQFF.

The V call is TRBV5-1, the J call TRBJ2-2; lacking DNA, the TRBD1 call made by TCRdb goes unchecked. This CDR3 has 14 amino acids. In germline, CDR1 is SGHRS, CDR2 YFSETQ. Here the CDR3 reads CASSAGTFAGELFF. Filled out from reference TRBV5-1 and TRBJ2-2, the complete variable domain reads KAGVTQTPRYLIKTRGQQVTLSCSPISGHRSVSWYQQTPGQGLQFLFEYFSETQRNKGNFPGRFSGRQFSNSRSEMNVSTLELGDSALYLCASSAGTFAGELFFGEGSRLTVL.

The V call is TRBV11-3, the J call TRBJ2-2; as DNA is missing, the TRBD1 call by TCRdb cannot be tested. Germline V gives CDR1 SGHNT, CDR2 YENEEA. There are 15 residues in the CDR3. This chain's CDR3 is CASSSHRGNTGELFF. The variable domain in full, completed from reference TRBV11-3 and TRBJ2-2, reads EAGVVQSPRYKIIEKKQPVAFWCNPISGHNTLYWYLQNLGQGPELLIRYENEEAVDDSQLPKDRFSAERLKGVDSTLKIQPAELGDSAVYLCASSSHRGNTGELFFGEGSRLTVL.

V is TRBV5-6 and J is TRBJ2-3; TCRdb gives TRBD1 as the D gene, but with no DNA this cannot be confirmed. Germline CDR1 reads SGHDT; CDR2 reads YYEEEE. This CDR3 spans 16 amino acids. CDR3 sequence reads: CASSPVRDRVTDTQYF.

The CDR3 is CASSLGSGALNSPLHF. This rearrangement joins TRBV7-9 to TRBJ1-6. The CDR3 has 16 residues. CDR1 and CDR2 (germline): SEHNR, FQNEAQ (reference sequence).

The V call is TRBV28, the J call TRBJ2-7; checking the TCRdb D call of TRBD2 is not possible without DNA. The CDR3 is made up of 19 amino acids. Looked up from germline, CDR1 is MDHEN and CDR2 is SYDVKM. CDR3 residues: CASSFPTPRLAGGYYEQYF.

The chain joins TRBV4-3 to TRBJ1-5. The CDR3 is made up of 15 amino acids. Germline-derived CDR1 and CDR2 are LGHNA and YSLEER. CDR3: CASSQELLSNQPQHF.

The chain joins TRBV27 to TRBJ2-5; the D gene TCRdb calls, TRBD1, cannot be checked with no DNA. The CDR3 runs to 14 residues. CDR1 is MNHEY and CDR2 is SMNVEV in the germline V gene (reference sequence). The chain's CDR3 is CASSLIRDEETQYF.

This chain links TRBV4-1 with TRBJ1-1; the TRBD1 assignment by TCRdb is unverifiable without DNA. The CDR3 covers 14 residues. Germline V lookup: CDR1 MGHRA, CDR2 YSYEKL. CDR3 in amino acids: CASSQGGPPWGAFF.

The chain carries TRBV27 and TRBJ2-5; with no DNA, the TCRdb D assignment of TRBD1 cannot be verified. Germline CDR1 MNHEY, CDR2 SMNVEV (reference sequence). The CDR3 spans 15 residues. The chain's CDR3 is CASSGGTGGIETQYF.

The V gene is TRBV12-3 or TRBV12-4, the J gene TRBJ1-2; with no DNA, the TCRdb D assignment of TRBD1 cannot be verified. The CDR3 runs to 16 residues. CDR3 amino acids: CASSLRSRVPTEGYTF.

The rearrangement uses TRBV6-4 and TRBJ2-1; TCRdb outputs TRBD2, but without DNA this stays unchecked. The CDR3 has 14 residues. Germline V gene lookup returns CDR1 MRHNA and CDR2 SNTAGT. This chain's CDR3 is CASSGTSGDNEQFF.

The V and J genes are TRBV27 and TRBJ2-3; the TCRdb call, TRBD1, lacks DNA for checking. The V gene's germline CDR1 is MNHEY and CDR2 SMNVEV (reference sequence). This CDR3 comprises 16 residues. The CDR3 here is CASSLGIKTGTDTQYF.

This sequence joins TRBV24-1 and TRBJ2-1. The CDR3 is 15 residues long. Germline lookup yields CDR1 KGHDR and CDR2 SFDVKD. CDR3 amino acids: CATSDNPRINNEQFF.

This chain connects TRBV11-1 to TRBJ2-6. Germline V gives CDR1 SGHAT, CDR2 FQDESV (reference sequence). The CDR3 is 19 amino acids. CDR3 residues: CASSLVSTLWQSGANVLTF.

The genes are TRBV30 and TRBJ2-5; TCRdb reports TRBD2, a call that lacks DNA to check it against. Germline V gene lookup returns CDR1 GTSNPN and CDR2 SVGIG (reference sequence). The CDR3 is made up of 14 amino acids. The CDR3 loop is CAWRGAGGYETQYF.

The chain combines TRBV12-3 or TRBV12-4 with TRBJ2-5; absent DNA, TCRdb's TRBD1 call cannot be checked. The CDR3 runs 14 residues. The CDR3 reads CASALEGKGETQYF.

The chain couples TRBV12-3 or TRBV12-4 to TRBJ2-5; TCRdb's D gene call, TRBD2, goes unchecked for lack of DNA. There are 18 residues in the CDR3. CDR3 in amino acids: CASGRTSGGTNSRETQYF.

The rearrangement joins TRBV2 to TRBJ1-6; TCRdb picks TRBD1, but there is no DNA to check that call. This CDR3 has 16 residues. The germline gives CDR1 SNHLY, CDR2 FYNNEI. Here the CDR3 reads CASSDWGAFLNSPLHF.

V is TRBV5-1 and J is TRBJ2-1; TCRdb indicates TRBD1, and absent DNA this call remains unverified. This CDR3 has 15 amino acids. Germline V lookup: CDR1 SGHRS, CDR2 YFSETQ. The CDR3 reads CASREAGNFYNEQFF.

The chain employs TRBV7-8 and TRBJ2-3; the D call of TRBD2 rests on TCRdb alone, since no DNA is present to check it. CDR3 length: 15 residues. Looked up from germline, CDR1 is SGHVS and CDR2 is FQNEAQ. The CDR3 reads CASSRYQSPTDTQYF.

CDR3 protein: CSARAPAGGGGNYNEQFF. The chain couples TRBV20-1 to TRBJ2-1; with no DNA, the TCRdb D assignment of TRBD1 cannot be verified. The CDR3 is 18 residues long. Germline-derived CDR1 and CDR2 are DFQATT and SNEGSKA (reference sequence).

This chain links TRBV29-1 with TRBJ2-2. This CDR3 is 15 amino acids long. The V gene's germline CDR1 is SQVTM and CDR2 ANQGSEA. CDR3 protein: CSVEGHRLNTGELFF.